These T cell receptor beta chains were read from a single sample in a study of T cells after yellow fever vaccination. TCRdb fed the 5' RACE reads into MiXCR, producing one record per CDR3 protein. The table records 320,000 or so distinct CDR3 sequences, about 8.3% of them present only once. Sequenced material: PBMCs, taken 35 to 50 days after the first yellow fever vaccination. The receptors shown here come from a man aged 18 to 30 who received the YFV17D yellow fever vaccine. CDR3s include the opening cysteine and the closing phenylalanine or tryptophan. D genes are given only for firm matches. Size is stated for part of the rows, as once, few or many counts, or as a class when the clone is expanded.

>NA|TRBV25-1|few|TRBJ2-3
CASSEYDTQYF
TGTGCCAGCAGTGAATATGATACGCAGTATTTT
>NA|TRBV1|many|TRBJ2-3
CTSSVGTSGGQTDTQYF
TGCACCAGCAGCGTAGGGACTAGCGGGGGGCAGACAGATACGCAGTATTTT
>TRBD2|TRBV6-2/TRBV6-3|once|TRBJ2-2
CASSRGSSGGLIPQNTGELFF
TGTGCCAGCAGTAGAGGGTCTAGCGGGGGCCTAATCCCTCAGAACACCGGGGAGCTGTTTTTT
>TRBD1|TRBV6-5|few|TRBJ2-2
CASSYAEGAGTGELFF
TGTGCCAGCAGTTACGCTGAGGGGGCGGGTACCGGGGAGCTGTTTTTT
>NA|TRBV19|once|TRBJ2-3
CASSINRVNTQYF
TGTGCCAGTAGTATAAACAGGGTGAATACGCAGTATTTT
>NA|TRBV27|few|TRBJ2-4
CASSLNLAKNIQYF
TGTGCCAGCAGTTTAAACCTAGCCAAAAACATTCAGTACTTC
>TRBD2|TRBV7-9|few|TRBJ2-3
CASSSRSAGATDTQYF
TGTGCCAGCAGCTCACGTTCAGCGGGGGCCACAGATACGCAGTATTTT
>TRBD1|TRBV5-6|few|TRBJ2-5
CASSLGGTGGETQYF
TGTGCCAGCAGCCTCGGCGGGACAGGCGGTGAGACCCAGTACTTC
>NA|TRBV5-1|NA|TRBJ2-2
CASSFTGKGTGELFF
TGCGCCAGCAGCTTCACAGGGAAGGGCACCGGGGAGCTGTTTTTT
>NA|TRBV6-1|NA|TRBJ1-6
CASSQQDRRSPLHF
TGTGCCAGCAGTCAGCAGGATCGAAGATCACCCCTCCACTTT
>NA|TRBV7-8|NA|TRBJ2-7
CASSPRRGTFNYEQYF
TGTGCCAGCAGCCCGAGGAGAGGGACGTTTAATTACGAGCAGTACTTC
>NA|TRBV10-1|NA|TRBJ2-7
CASSRDTYEQYF
TGCGCCAGCAGTAGAGACACCTACGAGCAGTACTTC
>NA|TRBV6-2/TRBV6-3|few|TRBJ2-3
CASIPGGRHTQYF
TGTGCCAGCATCCCAGGGGGGCGTCATACGCAGTATTTT
>TRBD2|TRBV6-1|many|TRBJ2-3
CASSELAGGPDTQYF
TGTGCCAGCAGTGAACTAGCGGGGGGGCCAGATACGCAGTATTTT
>NA|TRBV5-4|few|TRBJ2-7
CASSLSVRPYEQYF
TGTGCCAGCAGCTTGTCGGTCAGGCCTTACGAGCAGTACTTC
>NA|TRBV7-2|NA|TRBJ2-7
CASSFEGYEQYF
TGTGCCAGCAGCTTTGAGGGTTACGAGCAGTACTTC
>NA|TRBV11-1|many|TRBJ2-1
CASSPRQAGREQFF
TGTGCCAGCAGCCCACGACAGGCCGGTAGGGAGCAGTTCTTC
>TRBD1|TRBV5-1|few|TRBJ1-2
CASSRYTTGGDYGYTF
TGCGCCAGCAGCCGATATACGACAGGGGGAGACTATGGCTACACCTTC
>NA|TRBV6-5|NA|TRBJ2-1
CASSYSKFGGPRVF
TGTGCCAGCAGTTACTCGAAGTTCGGGGGGCCCAGAGTCTTC
>NA|TRBV20-1|few|TRBJ1-1
CSARGGSQNTEAFF
TGCAGTGCTAGAGGTGGCAGTCAGAACACTGAAGCTTTCTTT
>NA|TRBV12-3/TRBV12-4|many|TRBJ1-4
CASSFSAANEKLFF
TGTGCCAGCAGTTTCTCCGCGGCTAATGAAAAACTGTTTTTT
>TRBD2|TRBV2|few|TRBJ2-5
CASSRDYPETQYF
TGTGCCAGCAGCCGGGACTACCCCGAGACCCAGTACTTC
>TRBD1|TRBV20-1|few|TRBJ2-1
CSASRDRVSNEQFF
TGCAGTGCTTCCCGGGACAGGGTTAGCAATGAGCAGTTCTTC
>NA|TRBV4-3|NA|TRBJ2-7
CASIQDQGGREQYF
TGCGCCAGCATCCAAGATCAGGGGGGCAGGGAGCAGTACTTC
>TRBD1|TRBV7-2|NA|TRBJ2-7
CASSIRQGANEQYF
TGTGCCAGCAGCATCCGACAGGGGGCCAACGAGCAGTACTTC
>NA|TRBV5-1|many|TRBJ1-1
CASSPVGGISTEAFF
TGCGCCAGCAGCCCGGTAGGGGGTATTAGCACTGAAGCTTTCTTT
>TRBD1|TRBV12-3/TRBV12-4|NA|TRBJ1-1
CASSLRGTGHTEAFF
TGTGCCAGCAGTTTACGTGGGACAGGCCACACTGAAGCTTTCTTT
>NA|TRBV20-1|few|TRBJ1-5
CSATRFDSFNQPQHF
TGCAGTGCCACCCGTTTTGACAGCTTTAATCAGCCCCAGCATTTT
>TRBD2|TRBV12-5|few|TRBJ2-7
CASGSGGGAYEQYF
TGTGCTAGTGGTTCTGGCGGGGGGGCGTACGAGCAGTACTTC
>NA|TRBV2|NA|TRBJ2-5
CAQREGQAQETQYF
TGTGCGCAGCGAGAGGGTCAAGCCCAAGAGACCCAGTACTTC
>TRBD2|TRBV5-1|few|TRBJ2-2
CASTIATSGTGELFF
TGCGCCAGCACTATTGCGACTAGCGGGACCGGGGAGCTGTTTTTT
>NA|TRBV5-1|NA|TRBJ2-7
CASSLADLGPGYEQYF
TGCGCCAGCAGCTTGGCCGACTTGGGGCCGGGGTACGAGCAGTACTTC
>NA|TRBV5-1|few|TRBJ2-5
CASSLYRGRETQYF
TGCGCCAGCAGCTTGTATAGAGGTCGAGAGACCCAGTACTTC
>NA|TRBV12-5|NA|TRBJ2-3
CASGGGDSTDTQYF
TGTGCTAGTGGCGGCGGGGATTCTACAGATACGCAGTATTTT
>NA|TRBV7-3|many|TRBJ1-1
CASRLGPQNTEAFF
TGTGCCAGCCGACTCGGACCCCAGAACACTGAAGCTTTCTTT
>NA|TRBV5-1|NA|TRBJ1-5
CASSLNGGNSNQPQHF
TGCGCCAGCAGCTTGAATGGCGGAAATAGCAATCAGCCCCAGCATTTT
>NA|TRBV4-1|NA|TRBJ1-3
CASSQTGPGNTIYF
TGCGCCAGCAGCCAAACAGGGCCGGGAAACACCATATATTTT
>NA|TRBV7-9|many|TRBJ1-1
CASSSRGAETEAFF
TGTGCCAGCAGCTCGAGGGGCGCAGAGACTGAAGCTTTCTTT
>NA|TRBV29-1|NA|TRBJ2-5
CSLGPGSQETQYF
TGCAGCCTAGGACCCGGTAGTCAAGAGACCCAGTACTTC